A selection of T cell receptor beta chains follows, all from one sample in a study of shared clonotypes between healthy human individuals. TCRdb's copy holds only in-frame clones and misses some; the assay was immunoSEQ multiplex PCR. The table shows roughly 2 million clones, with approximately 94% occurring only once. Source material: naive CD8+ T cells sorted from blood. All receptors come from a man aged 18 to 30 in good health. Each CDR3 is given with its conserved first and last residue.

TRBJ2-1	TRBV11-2	CASSLGGSYNEQFF
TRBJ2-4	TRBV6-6	CASSSAKNIQYF
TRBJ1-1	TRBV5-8	CASSLTATEAFF
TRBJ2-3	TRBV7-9	CASSSGLSPPDTQYF
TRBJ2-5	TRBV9	CASSAADRGETQYF
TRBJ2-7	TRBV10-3	CAISESNEQYF
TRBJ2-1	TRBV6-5	CASRSGHGNEQFF
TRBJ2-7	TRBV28	CASSFRFGSYEQYF
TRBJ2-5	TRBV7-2	CASSSALVGLKETQYF
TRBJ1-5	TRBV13	CASSLGHRDIGQPQHF
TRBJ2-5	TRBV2	CASSDGLAGVETQYF
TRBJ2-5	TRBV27	CASSLQVAGVTETQYF
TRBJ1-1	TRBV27	CASTSFGNTEAFF
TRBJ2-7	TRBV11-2	CASSLTGESYEQYF
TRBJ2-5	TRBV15	CATSRVGSIQETQYF
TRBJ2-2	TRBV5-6	CASSLAVQGNTGELFF
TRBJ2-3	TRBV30	CACQHGNGDTQYF
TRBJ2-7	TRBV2	CASSRGTVTYEQYF
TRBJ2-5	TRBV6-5	CASSYDGEETQYF
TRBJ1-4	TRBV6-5	CASRYSRAGNEKLFF
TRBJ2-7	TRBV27	CASSPAGPTYEQYF
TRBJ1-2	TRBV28	CASSPLGTGYGYTF
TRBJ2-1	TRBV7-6	CASTLGLASYNEQFF
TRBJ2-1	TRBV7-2	CASSLTGLDNYEQFF
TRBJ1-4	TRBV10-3	CAISESGGYSTNEKLFF
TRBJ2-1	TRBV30	CAWSIRPQEQFF
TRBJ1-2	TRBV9	CASTSRGLDGYTF
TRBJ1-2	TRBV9	CASSAGVMAYGYTF
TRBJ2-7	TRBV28	CASSKTVSSYEQYF
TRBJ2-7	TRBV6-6	CASSQQGGTPAYEQYF
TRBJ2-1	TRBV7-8	CASSQIRNEQFF
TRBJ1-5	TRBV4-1	CASSRRSEDQPQHF
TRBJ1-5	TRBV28	CATYTIIGLQPQHF
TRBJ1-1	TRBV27	CASSSDRGYLVTEAFF
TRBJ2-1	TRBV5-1	CASSLTPTGTGTYNEQFF
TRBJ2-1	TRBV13	CASSPGGSEQFF
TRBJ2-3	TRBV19	CASMGLAGGTWDTQYF
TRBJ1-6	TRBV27	CASKAQGGWSYNSPLHF
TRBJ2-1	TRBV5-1	CASSESGGANEQFF
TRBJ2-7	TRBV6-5	CASSESGTGLPIF
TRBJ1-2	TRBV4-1	CASSQEAPVHYGYTF
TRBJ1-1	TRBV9	CASSAWGYTEAFF
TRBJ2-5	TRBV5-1	CASSLGEGPAVETQYF
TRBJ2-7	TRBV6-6	CASSYGPEQYF
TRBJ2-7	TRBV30	CAWSVPGTLTEQYF